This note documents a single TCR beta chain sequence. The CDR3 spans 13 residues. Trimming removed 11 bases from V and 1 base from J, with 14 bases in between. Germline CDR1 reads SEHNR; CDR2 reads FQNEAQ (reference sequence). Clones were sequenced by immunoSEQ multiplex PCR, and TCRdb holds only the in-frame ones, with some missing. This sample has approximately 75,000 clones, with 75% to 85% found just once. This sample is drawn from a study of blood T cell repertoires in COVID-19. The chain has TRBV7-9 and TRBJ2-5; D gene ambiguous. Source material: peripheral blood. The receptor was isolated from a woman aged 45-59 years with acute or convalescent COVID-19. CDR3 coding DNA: TGTGCCGCCTCATCTAACAGCCAAGAGACCCAGTACTTC. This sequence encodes CAASSNSQETQYF.